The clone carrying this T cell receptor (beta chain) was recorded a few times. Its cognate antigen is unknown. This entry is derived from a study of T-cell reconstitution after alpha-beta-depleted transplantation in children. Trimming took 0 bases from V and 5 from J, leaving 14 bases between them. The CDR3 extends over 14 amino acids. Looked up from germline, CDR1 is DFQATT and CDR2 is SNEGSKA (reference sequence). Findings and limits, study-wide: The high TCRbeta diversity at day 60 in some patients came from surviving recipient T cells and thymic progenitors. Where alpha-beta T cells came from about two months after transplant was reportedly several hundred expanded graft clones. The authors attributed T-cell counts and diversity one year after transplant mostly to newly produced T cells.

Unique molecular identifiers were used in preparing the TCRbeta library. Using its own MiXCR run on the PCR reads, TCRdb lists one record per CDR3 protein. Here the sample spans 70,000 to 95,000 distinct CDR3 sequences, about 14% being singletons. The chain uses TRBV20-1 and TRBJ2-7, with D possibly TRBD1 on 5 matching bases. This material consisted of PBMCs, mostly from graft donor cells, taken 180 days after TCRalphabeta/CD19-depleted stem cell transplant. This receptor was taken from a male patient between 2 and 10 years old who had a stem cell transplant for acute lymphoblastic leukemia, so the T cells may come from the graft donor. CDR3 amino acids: CSAREAGPVDEQYF. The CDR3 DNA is TGCAGTGCTAGAGAAGCAGGGCCTGTGGACGAGCAGTACTTC.